This T cell receptor (beta chain) was recorded in a study of CD8 T cells in ankylosing spondylitis. As to this clonotype: Its antigen is unidentified.

A quantitative 5'-RACE method, one with molecular barcodes, was used to make TCR beta libraries. TCRdb called the 5' RACE reads again in MiXCR, with one record for every CDR3 protein. The sample records more than 200,000 distinct CDR3 sequences, more than 20% being singletons. The germline CDR1 and CDR2 sequences are DFQATT and SNEGSKA (reference sequence). Deletions cut 3 bases from V and 3 bases from J, with 9 bases between. CDR3 size: 14 residues. The study, taken as a whole, reports: A TCR beta motif of eight highly homologous variants appeared characteristic of ankylosing spondylitis blood. Matched ankylosing spondylitis synovial fluid reportedly showed significant enrichment of disease-linked clones. Previous work reported some of these motif variants in the synovial fluid and blood of reactive arthritis.

The chain is built from TRBV20-1 and TRBJ1-6; D is perhaps TRBD1 (6 bases). Sequenced: blood, either unsorted or a sorted T cell fraction (not recorded which). The source is a male donor with ankylosing spondylitis or in good health (not recorded which). The CDR3 sequence is CSASRTDYNSPLHF. The CDR3 DNA reads as TGCAGTGCTAGCCGGACAGACTATAATTCACCCCTCCACTTT.